These 28 T cell receptor beta chains came from one sample sequenced in a study of blood T cell repertoires in COVID-19 (dated by TCRdb to 2020 to 2022). Libraries were constructed by the immunoSEQ multiplex PCR assay. The immuneACCESS repertoire file appears here via TCRdb, limited to in-frame rearrangements. These files lack a portion of the clones; in checked studies, under half of the deficit traces to unresolved V genes, and the cause of the others is not known. The sample table lists around 78,000 clones, 82% of them with a count of one. Approximately 19% of the sample is held by the ten biggest clonotypes. Sequencing used peripheral blood. These receptor sequences come from a human donor in a cohort sampled during active COVID-19.

This clone was counted between two and nine times. This sequence joins TRBV2 and TRBJ2-7; 8 bases fit TRBD1. This CDR3 comprises 13 residues. The trim removed 3 bases at V and 4 bases at J, leaving 2 bases unmatched. The V gene's germline CDR1 is SNHLY and CDR2 FYNNEI. Here the CDR3 DNA reads TGTGCCAGCAGTGACAGGGGGCGTTACGAGCAGTACTTC. This codes for CASSDRGRYEQYF.

V is TRBV24-1 and J is TRBJ1-5; D is possibly TRBD1 (6 bases). The germline V gene has CDR1 KGHDR and CDR2 SFDVKD. CDR3 length: 16 residues. Trimming took off 3 bases at V and 4 bases at J, with 15 bases between the two ends. CDR3 in amino acids: CATSDPDRPQNQPQHF. The CDR3 bases are TGTGCCACCAGTGATCCCGACAGGCCCCAAAATCAGCCCCAGCATTTT.

The CDR3 protein is CASSTTRRDKYQEQYF. The CDR3 DNA reads as TGTGCCAGCAGCACCACTCGCCGGGACAAATATCAAGAGCAGTACTTC. This chain uses TRBV12-1 with TRBJ2-7; TRBD1 is the table's D call, not checked against the DNA. TRBV12-1 is a pseudogene locus. CDR3 size: 16 residues.

A few counts support this clone. This chain connects TRBV14 to TRBJ2-1, with D perhaps matching TRBD2 (5 bases). Germline V gene sequence: CDR1 SGHDN, CDR2 FVKESK. The CDR3 has 15 residues. Trimming removed 4 bases at V and 3 bases at J, with 13 bases between. The CDR3 sequence: CASSPDYPGYNEQFF. The DNA for the CDR3 is TGTGCCAGCAGCCCAGACTACCCCGGCTACAATGAGCAGTTCTTC.

The rearrangement joins TRBV7-9 to TRBJ1-6, with TRBD1 matching over 7 bases. The CDR3 is 14 residues long. Germline values: CDR1 SEHNR, CDR2 FQNEAQ (reference sequence). V was pared by 5 bases and J by 6 bases, with 4 bases of the junction left unmatched. CDR3 sequence (DNA): TGTGCCAGCAGCCGGGGACAGACTAATTCACCCCTCCACTTT. Protein: CASSRGQTNSPLHF.

The chain links TRBV2 to TRBJ2-7; 9 nucleotides align to TRBD2. V lost 2 bases to trimming and J lost 6 bases; unmatched junction nucleotides: 5. Per the germline V gene, CDR1 is SNHLY and CDR2 is FYNNEI. The CDR3 runs to 14 residues. Written as DNA, the CDR3 is TGTGCCAGCAGTGAATTGCGGGGGGGAGCCGAGCAGTACTTC. This encodes CASSELRGGAEQYF. The variable domain in full, completed from reference TRBV2 and TRBJ2-7, reads EPEVTQTPSHQVTQMGQEVILRCVPISNHLYFYWYRQILGQKVEFLVSFYNNEISEKSEIFDDQFSVERPDGSNFTLKIRSTKLEDSAMYFCASSELRGGAEQYFGPGTRLTVT.

The chain links TRBV6-5 to TRBJ1-5; 7 bases align to TRBD1. The CDR3 contains 15 residues. Germline lookup yields CDR1 MNHEY and CDR2 SVGAGI. Trimming removed 8 bases from V and 6 bases from J; junction bases left unmatched: 13. The CDR3 sequence: CASATEGAGGQPQHF. CDR3 in DNA: TGTGCCAGCGCTACCGAGGGGGCTGGAGGTCAGCCCCAGCATTTT.

The CDR3 DNA reads as TGTGCCAGAATCCTCCGATGCGATGGAAACACCATATATTTT. This encodes CARILRCDGNTIYF. The V call is TRBV5-3, the J call TRBJ1-3; D is unresolved. TRBV5-3 belongs to the ORF category, with a function that is uncertain. With 6 bases removed from V and 3 bases from J, the gap between germline ends came to 13 bases. There are 14 residues in the CDR3.

V and J are TRBV30 and TRBJ1-2, with 8 bases that match TRBD1. Germline values: CDR1 GTSNPN, CDR2 SVGIG (reference sequence). J was trimmed by 5 bases and V by 4 bases; bases with no gene match: 12. The CDR3 runs to 15 residues. CDR3 protein: CAWNLLGQGAYGYTF. The CDR3 region has the DNA TGTGCCTGGAATCTTTTGGGGCAGGGGGCTTATGGCTACACCTTC.

The chain has TRBV9 and TRBJ2-7; D perhaps matches TRBD2 (5 bases). Looked up from germline, CDR1 is SGDLS and CDR2 is YYNGEE. The CDR3 sequence is 14 residues long. The ends were cut back, 4 bases at V and 2 bases at J, with 13 bases in the middle. CDR3 protein: CASSYDGNAYEQYF. In nucleotides, the CDR3 is TGTGCCAGCAGCTACGACGGGAACGCCTACGAGCAGTACTTC.

The V gene is TRBV11-2, the J gene TRBJ1-2; possibly TRBD1 for D (6 bases). This CDR3 has 16 residues. The ends were cut back, 5 bases at V and 5 bases at J, with 21 bases in the middle. Germline V gene lookup returns CDR1 SGHAT and CDR2 FQNNGV. CDR3 region: CASSQYRAFSGYGYTF. The CDR3 DNA reads as TGTGCCAGCAGCCAATACAGGGCTTTTAGTGGGTATGGCTACACCTTC.

The CDR3 DNA reads TGTGCCAGCAGCACGGGACAGCGGGTCACTGAAGCTTTCTTT. This sequence encodes CASSTGQRVTEAFF. The chain has TRBV7-2 and TRBJ1-1; TRBD1 agrees at 7 bases. Unmatched junction bases numbered 7, after V lost 5 bases and J lost 4 bases. Germline CDR1 is SGHTA and CDR2 is FQGNSA. The CDR3 runs to 14 residues.

The rearrangement uses TRBV6-6 and TRBJ1-5; tentatively, D is TRBD1 (5 bases). Between the trimmed V and J ends, which lost 2 bases and 6 bases, there was a span of 17 bases. Germline V gives CDR1 MNHNY, CDR2 SVGAGI (reference sequence). CDR3 length: 16 amino acids. The CDR3, as DNA: TGTGCCAGCAGTTACCAGGGCAGTAACGTAGGTCAGCCCCAGCATTTT. It translates to CASSYQGSNVGQPQHF.

The chain recombines TRBV5-1 with TRBJ2-6; TRBD1 matches at 7 bases. This CDR3 spans 15 amino acids. Germline-derived CDR1 and CDR2 are SGHRS and YFSETQ. V shed 8 bases, J shed 2 bases, and the junction held 7 bases outside the gene matches. The CDR3 spells CASTPQGAGANVLTF. In nucleotides, the CDR3 is TGCGCCAGTACTCCCCAGGGGGCTGGGGCCAACGTCCTGACTTTC.

This rearrangement joins TRBV11-2 to TRBJ2-6; 10 bases align to TRBD1. This CDR3 region has 17 residues. Trimming removed 5 bases from V and 4 bases from J; junction bases left unmatched: 8. From germline, CDR1 is SGHAT and CDR2 FQNNGV. This chain's CDR3 is CASSRTGGVDGANVLTF. The CDR3 DNA is TGTGCCAGCAGCCGGACAGGGGGGGTTGACGGGGCCAACGTCCTGACTTTC.

This clone has just a few counts. CDR3 sequence reads: CASSLADQGAGNTIYF. The CDR3 DNA reads as TGTGCCAGCAGCTTAGCTGACCAGGGCGCTGGAAACACCATATATTTT. The chain combines TRBV7-2 with TRBJ1-3, with TRBD1 as a possible D gene (5 bases). The CDR3 has 16 residues. The germline V gene encodes CDR1 SGHTA and CDR2 FQGNSA. V lost 0 bases, J lost 2 bases, and 11 bases lay in between.

The CDR3 reads CASSLAGRGLRYEQYF. For the CDR3, the DNA is TGTGCCAGCAGCTTGGCCGGCAGGGGGCTACGATACGAGCAGTACTTC. This rearrangement joins TRBV5-4 to TRBJ2-7; 8 bases align to TRBD1. Per germline, CDR1 SGHNT and CDR2 YYREEE (reference sequence). CDR3 size: 16 residues. V trimming: 0 bases; J trimming: 4 bases; junction bases outside the gene matches: 9.

The V and J genes are TRBV10-3 and TRBJ2-7; 10 bases match TRBD1. The V gene end was trimmed by 6 bases and the J gene end by 4 bases; junction bases not matched to a gene: 6. The CDR3 loop spans 14 amino acids. CDR1 is ENHRY and CDR2 is SYGVKD in the germline V gene. CDR3 DNA: TGTGCCATCAGGGGACAGGGGCTCTTTTACGAGCAGTACTTC. It encodes CAIRGQGLFYEQYF.

The chain employs TRBV14 and TRBJ2-7; D perhaps matches TRBD1 (6 bases). V lost 3 bases, J lost 6 bases, and 15 bases lay in between. From germline, CDR1 is SGHDN and CDR2 FVKESK. This CDR3 is built from 14 residues. The CDR3 DNA reads TGTGCCAGCAGCCAGGTAGGGGGAATCCGCGAGCAGTACTTC. Translated: CASSQVGGIREQYF. Full variable domain (missing parts from reference TRBV14 and TRBJ2-7): EAGVTQFPSHSVIEKGQTVTLRCDPISGHDNLYWYRRVMGKEIKFLLHFVKESKQDESGMPNNRFLAERTGGTYSTLKVQPAELEDSGVYFCASSQVGGIREQYFGPGTRLTVT.

This chain connects TRBV5-1 to TRBJ1-1; unclear D gene. The V and J ends lost 0 bases and 4 bases respectively, with 13 bases between them. Germline lookup yields CDR1 SGHRS and CDR2 YFSETQ. CDR3 length: 15 residues. Here the CDR3 reads CASSLGMGGSTEAFF. CDR3 in DNA: TGCGCCAGCAGCTTGGGCATGGGAGGTAGCACTGAAGCTTTCTTT.

V and J are TRBV5-1 and TRBJ2-3; no reliable D call. Germline CDR1 SGHRS, CDR2 YFSETQ. CDR3 size: 14 residues. Trimming shortened V by 1 base and J by 10 bases, and 16 bases separated the two germline ends. CDR3: CASSLSPQARPQYF. The CDR3 bases are TGCGCCAGCAGCTTGTCTCCCCAGGCCCGTCCGCAGTATTTT. Full variable domain (missing parts from reference TRBV5-1 and TRBJ2-3): KAGVTQTPRYLIKTRGQQVTLSCSPISGHRSVSWYQQTPGQGLQFLFEYFSETQRNKGNFPGRFSGRQFSNSRSEMNVSTLELGDSALYLCASSLSPQARPQYFGPGTRLTVL.

This chain uses TRBV7-9 with TRBJ2-1, with 7 bases fitting TRBD1. The germline V gene encodes CDR1 SEHNR and CDR2 FQNEAQ (reference sequence). The CDR3 runs 17 residues. J was trimmed by 3 bases and V by 1 base; bases with no gene match: 9. CDR3 DNA sequence: TGTGCCAGCAGCTTAGACCCCGCAGGGGGTCTCTACAATGAGCAGTTCTTC. This encodes CASSLDPAGGLYNEQFF.

The genes are TRBV5-6 and TRBJ2-7, with a tentative D call TRBD1 (6 bases). This CDR3 has 13 residues. V shed 4 bases and J shed 2 bases, with 10 bases lying between them. The germline gives CDR1 SGHDT, CDR2 YYEEEE. The CDR3 protein is CASSLSGAYEQYF. CDR3 nucleotides: TGTGCCAGCAGCCTATCAGGGGCCTACGAGCAGTACTTC.

J is TRBJ2-7 and V is TRBV20-1; TRBD1 is a possible D gene (6 bases). The germline CDR1 and CDR2 sequences are DFQATT and SNEGSKA (reference sequence). With 4 bases removed from V and 6 bases from J, the gap between germline ends came to 10 bases. The CDR3 sequence is 11 residues long. The CDR3 region is CSATLRGEQYF. In nucleotides, the CDR3 is TGCAGTGCTACCCTCAGGGGCGAGCAGTACTTC.

The chain employs TRBV11-2 and TRBJ2-5; a weak D match, TRBD2 (5 bases). V lost 5 bases and J lost 2, with 15 bases in between. Germline V gives CDR1 SGHAT, CDR2 FQNNGV. CDR3 length equals 15 residues. DNA for the CDR3: TGTGCCAGCAGCCCCCCGAGGGCTGGGCAAGAGACCCAGTACTTC. This translates into CASSPPRAGQETQYF.

The sample holds a few counts of this clone. The chain carries TRBV4-2 and TRBJ1-6; D possibly corresponds to TRBD1 (6 bases). The CDR3 sequence is 21 residues long. Germline CDR1 reads LGHNA; CDR2 reads YNFKEQ. The V end was cut by 2 bases, the J end by 0 bases, with 23 bases between. The CDR3 here is CASSQSPGGGPSSSYNSPLHF. The DNA for the CDR3 is TGTGCCAGCAGCCAATCTCCCGGGGGGGGCCCCAGCAGCTCCTATAATTCACCCCTCCACTTT.

V is TRBV30 and J is TRBJ2-6, with a possible D match to TRBD2 (5 bases). This CDR3 contains 14 residues. Trimming cost V 3 bases and J 4 bases, with 10 bases left between them. Per germline, CDR1 GTSNPN and CDR2 SVGIG (reference sequence). CDR3 residues: CAWRSGSGANVLTF. The CDR3 coding sequence is TGTGCCTGGAGGTCGGGGTCCGGGGCCAACGTCCTGACTTTC. The full variable domain, completed using reference TRBV30 and TRBJ2-6, is SQTIHQWPATLVQPVGSPLSLECTVEGTSNPNLYWYRQAAGRGLQLLFYSVGIGQISSEVPQNLSASRPQDRQFILSSKKLLLSDSGFYLCAWRSGSGANVLTFGAGSRLTVL.

Only one count was recorded for this clone. The rearrangement uses TRBV7-2 and TRBJ2-1, with TRBD2 matching 9 bases. The CDR3 runs 15 residues. CDR1 and CDR2 (germline): SGHTA, FQGNSA. V was clipped by 3 bases and J by 3 bases; unmatched bases: 3. The CDR3 here is CASSFEAGGYNEQFF. The CDR3 DNA reads TGTGCCAGCAGCTTCGAAGCGGGGGGCTACAATGAGCAGTTCTTC.